The entry that follows covers one TCR beta chain sequence. The antigen remains unidentified. The entry originates in a study of identical twins' blood T cells. This CDR3 spans 15 amino acids. Germline CDR1 and CDR2: KGHDR and SFDVKD. J gave up 0 bases and V 4 bases, and 0 bases lay outside the gene matches. Regarding the study as a whole: Twins shared more top CDR3 clonotypes than unrelated donors did.

Libraries were made from RNA as TCR cDNA, using a modified protocol. The authors' processing: Each library had roughly 2 to 4 million CDR3 reads and about 100,000 to nearly 500,000 clonotypes. TCRdb called the 5' RACE reads again in MiXCR, with one record for every CDR3 protein. For this entry, the V and J calls and clone size follow TCRdb and not the study's own pipeline. The sample consists of fewer than 450,000 distinct CDR3 sequences, around 30% of them appearing once. This receptor was taken from a woman between 18 and 55 years old in good health. The specimen sequenced was PBMCs. The V gene is TRBV24-1, the J gene TRBJ2-1, with 9 positions matching TRBD1. The CDR3 region is CATSETGGSYNEQFF. The CDR3 bases are TGTGCCACCAGTGAGACAGGGGGCTCCTACAATGAGCAGTTCTTC.